This entry lists 4 T cell receptor beta chains sequenced from one sample in a study of CD8 T cells in Susac syndrome (dated by TCRdb to between 2018 and 2021). Library preparation employed the immunoSEQ multiplex PCR assay. RNA was extracted with the RNeasy kit and roughly 0.5 to 1 ug was reverse transcribed using random hexamers. The public reads were quality trimmed at Q25 with fastp and then assembled into clones with MiXCR by TCRdb, keeping productive beta chains. Each CDR3 protein gets just one entry, which takes the most common genes and DNA from the rows behind it. This sample is represented by almost 450,000 distinct CDR3 sequences; around 85% of them were singletons. The ten largest clones take up about 0.1% of the sample. The sample was CD8+ T cells from PBMCs. Receptors originate from a human donor with multiple sclerosis.

The chain combines TRBV4-1 with TRBJ1-2; D might be TRBD1 (6 bases). The CDR3 has 15 residues. V was trimmed by 2 bases and J by 6 bases, leaving 16 bases between them. Germline CDR1 MGHRA, CDR2 YSYEKL. CDR3: CASSQWAGGLDGYTF. In nucleotides, the CDR3 is TGCGCCAGCAGCCAATGGGCCGGGGGGCTCGATGGCTACACCTTC.

The sample holds a few counts of this clonotype. The chain combines TRBV29-1 with TRBJ1-1; the D gene is possibly TRBD1 (5 bases). V was clipped by 5 bases and J by 5 bases, with 9 bases between them. Per the germline V gene, CDR1 is SQVTM and CDR2 is ANQGSEA. There are 11 residues in the CDR3. The CDR3 is CSVQGLTEAFF. The CDR3 region has the DNA TGCAGCGTTCAGGGTTTGACTGAAGCTTTCTTT.

The V and J genes are TRBV6-5 and TRBJ2-1; the D gene is possibly TRBD1 (5 bases). V lost 6 bases, J lost 6 bases, and 9 bases lay in between. From germline, CDR1 is MNHEY and CDR2 SVGAGI. The CDR3 has 12 amino acids. CDR3 sequence: CASRSQGNEQFF. CDR3 DNA sequence: TGTGCCAGCAGATCCCAGGGCAATGAGCAGTTCTTC.

V gene TRBV12-5 combines with J gene TRBJ2-1, with 10 bases aligning to TRBD2. V dropped 4 bases and J dropped 2; count of bases not matched to a gene: 14. This CDR3 comprises 19 residues. CDR1 LGHNT and CDR2 FRNRAP come from the germline V gene. The CDR3 sequence is CASGWVTEGLAQTYNEQFF. As DNA, the CDR3 is TGTGCTAGTGGTTGGGTTACCGAGGGACTAGCGCAAACCTACAATGAGCAGTTCTTC.